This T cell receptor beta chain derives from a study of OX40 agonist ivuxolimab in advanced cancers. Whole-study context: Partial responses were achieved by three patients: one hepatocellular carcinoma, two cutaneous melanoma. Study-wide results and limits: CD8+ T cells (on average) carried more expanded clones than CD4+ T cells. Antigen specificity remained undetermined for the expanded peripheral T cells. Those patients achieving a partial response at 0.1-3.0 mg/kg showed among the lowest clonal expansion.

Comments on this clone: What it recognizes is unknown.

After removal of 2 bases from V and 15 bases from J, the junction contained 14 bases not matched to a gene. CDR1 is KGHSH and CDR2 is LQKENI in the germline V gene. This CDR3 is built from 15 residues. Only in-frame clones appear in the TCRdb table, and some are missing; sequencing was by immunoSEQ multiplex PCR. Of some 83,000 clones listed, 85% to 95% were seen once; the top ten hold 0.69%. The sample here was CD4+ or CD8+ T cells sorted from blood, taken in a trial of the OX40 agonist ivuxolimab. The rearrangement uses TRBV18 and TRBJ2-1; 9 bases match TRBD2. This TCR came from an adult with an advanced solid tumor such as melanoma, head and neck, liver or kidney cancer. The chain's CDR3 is CASSPGTHQAGGLFF. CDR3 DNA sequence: TGTGCCAGCTCACCAGGGACCCACCAAGCGGGAGGACTGTTCTTC.